This T cell receptor (beta chain) was sequenced during a study of control samples from healthy donors and cancer patients. Here immunoSEQ multiplex PCR was the method, and the copy in TCRdb shows in-frame clones only, minus some. This table holds 55,000 to 85,000 clones, roughly 86% found once. The germline CDR1 and CDR2 sequences are ENHRY and SYGVKD. This CDR3 has 15 amino acids. Trimming shortened V by 2 bases and J by 6 bases, and 16 bases separated the two germline ends. The sample taken for sequencing was PBMCs. The chain joins TRBV10-3 to TRBJ1-1, with D possibly TRBD1 on 5 matching bases. This receptor was identified in a man aged 60 to 75 with lung cancer. The CDR3 sequence is CAISELPQGRSEAFF. The CDR3 DNA sequence: TGTGCCATCAGTGAGCTGCCTCAGGGTAGATCTGAAGCTTTCTTT.